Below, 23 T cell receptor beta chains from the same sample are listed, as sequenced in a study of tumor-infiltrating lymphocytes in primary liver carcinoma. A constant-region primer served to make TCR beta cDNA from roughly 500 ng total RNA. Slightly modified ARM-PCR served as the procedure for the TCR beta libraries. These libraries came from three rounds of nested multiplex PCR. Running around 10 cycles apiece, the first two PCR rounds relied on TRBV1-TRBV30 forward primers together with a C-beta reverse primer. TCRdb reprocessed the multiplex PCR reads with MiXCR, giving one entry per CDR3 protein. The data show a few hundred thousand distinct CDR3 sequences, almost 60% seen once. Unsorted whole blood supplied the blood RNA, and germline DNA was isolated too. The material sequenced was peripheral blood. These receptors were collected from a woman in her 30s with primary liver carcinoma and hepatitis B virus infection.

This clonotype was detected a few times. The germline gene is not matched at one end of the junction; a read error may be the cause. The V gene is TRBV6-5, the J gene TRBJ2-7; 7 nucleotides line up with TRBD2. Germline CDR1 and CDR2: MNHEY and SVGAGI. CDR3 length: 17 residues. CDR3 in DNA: TGTGCCAGCAGCTTCGCCGGGACTCGCGGGAGCTCCTACGAGCAATACTTC. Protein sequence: CASSFAGTRGSSYEQYF.

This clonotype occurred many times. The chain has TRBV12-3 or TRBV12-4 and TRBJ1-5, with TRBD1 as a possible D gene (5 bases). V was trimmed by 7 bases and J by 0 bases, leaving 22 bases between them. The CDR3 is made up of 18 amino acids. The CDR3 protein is CASTKGPSLDNSNQPQHF. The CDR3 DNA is TGTGCCAGCACGAAGGGGCCGTCCTTGGATAATAGCAATCAGCCCCAGCATTTT.

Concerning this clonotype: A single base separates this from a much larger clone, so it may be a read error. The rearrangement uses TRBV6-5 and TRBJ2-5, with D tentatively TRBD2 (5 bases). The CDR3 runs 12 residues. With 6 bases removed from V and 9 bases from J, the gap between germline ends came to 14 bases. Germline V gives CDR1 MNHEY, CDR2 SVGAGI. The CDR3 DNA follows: TGTGCCAGCAGAGACGGCCCGGAGGCCCAGTACTTC. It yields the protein CASRDGPEAQYF.

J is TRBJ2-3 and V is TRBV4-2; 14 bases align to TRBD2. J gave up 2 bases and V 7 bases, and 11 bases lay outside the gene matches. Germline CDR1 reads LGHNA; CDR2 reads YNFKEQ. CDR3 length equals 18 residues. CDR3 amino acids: CASNQDRGLAGATDTQYF. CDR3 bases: TGTGCCAGCAACCAGGACAGGGGACTAGCGGGAGCCACAGATACGCAGTATTTT.

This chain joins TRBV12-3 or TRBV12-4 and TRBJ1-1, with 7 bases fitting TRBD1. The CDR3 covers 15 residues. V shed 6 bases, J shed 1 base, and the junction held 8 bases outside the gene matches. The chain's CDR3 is CASRPNTGANTEAFF. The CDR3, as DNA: TGTGCCAGCAGACCGAATACAGGGGCGAACACTGAAGCTTTCTTT.

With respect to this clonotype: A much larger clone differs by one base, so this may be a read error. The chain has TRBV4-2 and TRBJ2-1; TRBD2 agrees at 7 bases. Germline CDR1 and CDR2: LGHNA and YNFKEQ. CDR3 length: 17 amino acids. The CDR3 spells CASNQVLGGSSYNEQFF. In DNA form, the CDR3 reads TGTGCCAGCAACCAAGTCCTGGGGGGGAGCTCCTACAATGAGCAGTTCTTC.

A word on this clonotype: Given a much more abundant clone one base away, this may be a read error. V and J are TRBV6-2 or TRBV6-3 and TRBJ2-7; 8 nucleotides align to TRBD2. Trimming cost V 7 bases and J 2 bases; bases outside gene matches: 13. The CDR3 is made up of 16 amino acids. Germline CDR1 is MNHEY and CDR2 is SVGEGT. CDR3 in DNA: TGTGCCAGCAACCCTCTCCAGACTAGCGTGACCTACGAGCAGTACTTC. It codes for CASNPLQTSVTYEQYF.

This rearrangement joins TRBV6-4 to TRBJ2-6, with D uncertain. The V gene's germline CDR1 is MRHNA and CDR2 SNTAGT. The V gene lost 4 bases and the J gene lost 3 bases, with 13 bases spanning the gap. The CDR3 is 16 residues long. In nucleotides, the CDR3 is TGTGCCAGCAGTGCCAAGGGTTTGGATGGGGCCAACGTCCTGACTTTC. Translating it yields CASSAKGLDGANVLTF.

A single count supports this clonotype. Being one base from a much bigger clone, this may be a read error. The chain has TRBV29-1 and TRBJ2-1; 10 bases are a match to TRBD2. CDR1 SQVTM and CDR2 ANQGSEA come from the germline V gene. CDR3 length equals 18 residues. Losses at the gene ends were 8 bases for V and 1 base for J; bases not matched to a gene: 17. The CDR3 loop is CSLMGAPKLAGSYNEQFF. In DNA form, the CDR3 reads TGCAGCCTTATGGGTGCTCCCAAACTAGCGGGGTCCTACAATGAGCAGTTCTTC.

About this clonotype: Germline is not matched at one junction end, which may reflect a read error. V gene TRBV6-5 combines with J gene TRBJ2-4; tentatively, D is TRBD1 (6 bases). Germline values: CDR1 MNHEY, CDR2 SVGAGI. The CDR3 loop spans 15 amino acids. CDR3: CASSYYPPPGDIHYF. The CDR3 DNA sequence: TGCGCCAGCAGTTACTACCCCCCCCCTGGGGACATTCATTACTTC.

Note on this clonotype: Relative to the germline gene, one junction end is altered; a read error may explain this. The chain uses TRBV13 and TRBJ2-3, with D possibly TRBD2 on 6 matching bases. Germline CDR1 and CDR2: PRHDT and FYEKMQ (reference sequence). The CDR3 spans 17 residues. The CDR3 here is CASTHRTAGLSTDTQYF. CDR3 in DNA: TGTGCCAGCACCCATCGAACGGCGGGACTGAGCACAGATACACAGTATTTT.

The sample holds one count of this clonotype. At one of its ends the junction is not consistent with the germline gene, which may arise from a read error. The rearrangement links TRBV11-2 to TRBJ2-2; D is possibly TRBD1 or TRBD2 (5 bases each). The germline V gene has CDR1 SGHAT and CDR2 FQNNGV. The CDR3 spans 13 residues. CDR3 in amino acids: CASSLVQTRELFF. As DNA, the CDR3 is TGTGCCAGCAGCTTAGTACAGACCAGGGAGTTGTTTTTT.

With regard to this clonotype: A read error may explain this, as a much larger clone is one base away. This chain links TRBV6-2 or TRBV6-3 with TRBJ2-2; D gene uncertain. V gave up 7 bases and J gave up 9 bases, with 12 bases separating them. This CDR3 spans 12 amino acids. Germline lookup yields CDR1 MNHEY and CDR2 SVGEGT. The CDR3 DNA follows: TGTGCCAGCACCCGCCATGGCTGGGAGCTGTTTTTT. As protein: CASTRHGWELFF.

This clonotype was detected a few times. The CDR3 DNA is TGTGCCAGCAGCCGGACTAGCGGAGGGGGAAATGAGCAGTTCTTC. Translation: CASSRTSGGGNEQFF. The chain uses TRBV7-9 and TRBJ2-1; 10 bases fit TRBD2. Per the germline V gene, CDR1 is SEHNR and CDR2 is FQNEAQ (reference sequence). Germline trimming cut 5 bases from V and 7 bases from J; bases unmatched to any gene: 8. This CDR3 comprises 15 residues.

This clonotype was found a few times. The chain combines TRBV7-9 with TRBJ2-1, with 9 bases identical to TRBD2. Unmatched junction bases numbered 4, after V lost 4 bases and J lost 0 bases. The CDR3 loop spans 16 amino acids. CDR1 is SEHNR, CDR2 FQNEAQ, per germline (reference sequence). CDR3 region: CASSSQAGGSYNEQFF. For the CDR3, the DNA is TGTGCCAGCAGCTCTCAAGCGGGAGGCTCCTACAATGAGCAGTTCTTC. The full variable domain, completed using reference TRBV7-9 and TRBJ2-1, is DTGVSQNPRHKITKRGQNVTFRCDPISEHNRLYWYRQTLGQGPEFLTYFQNEAQLEKSRLLSDRFSAERPKGSFSTLEIQRTEQGDSAMYLCASSSQAGGSYNEQFFGPGTRLTVL.

The CDR3 loop is CASSLRTRNTGELFF. The CDR3 DNA reads as TGTGCCAGCAGCTTGAGGACCCGGAACACCGGGGAGCTGTTTTTT. The chain has TRBV5-4 and TRBJ2-2; no definite D call. The V end lost 1 base, the J end lost 1 base, and 8 bases lay between the germline ends. There are 15 residues in the CDR3. Germline lookup yields CDR1 SGHNT and CDR2 YYREEE (reference sequence).

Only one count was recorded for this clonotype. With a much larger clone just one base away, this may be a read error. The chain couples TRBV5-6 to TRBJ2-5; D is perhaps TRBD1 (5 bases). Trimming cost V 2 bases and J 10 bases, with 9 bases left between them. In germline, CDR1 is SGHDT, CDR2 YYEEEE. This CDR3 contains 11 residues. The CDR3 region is CASSFRQIQYF. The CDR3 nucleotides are TGTGCCAGCAGCTTCCGACAGATCCAGTACTTC.

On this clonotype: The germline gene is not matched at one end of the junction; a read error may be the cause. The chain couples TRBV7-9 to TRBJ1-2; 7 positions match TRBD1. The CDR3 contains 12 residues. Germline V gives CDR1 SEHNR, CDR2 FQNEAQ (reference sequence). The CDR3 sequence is CASSRQGNGYIF. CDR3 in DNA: TGTGCCAGCAGTCGACAGGGAAATGGCTACATCTTC.

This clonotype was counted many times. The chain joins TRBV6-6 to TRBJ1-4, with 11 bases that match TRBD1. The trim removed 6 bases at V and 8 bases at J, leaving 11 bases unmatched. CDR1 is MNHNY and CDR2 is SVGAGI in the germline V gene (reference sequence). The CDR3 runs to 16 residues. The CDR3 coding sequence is TGTGCCAGCAGCCTCATACCGGGACAGGGGGAGGAAAAACTGTTTTTT. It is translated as CASSLIPGQGEEKLFF.

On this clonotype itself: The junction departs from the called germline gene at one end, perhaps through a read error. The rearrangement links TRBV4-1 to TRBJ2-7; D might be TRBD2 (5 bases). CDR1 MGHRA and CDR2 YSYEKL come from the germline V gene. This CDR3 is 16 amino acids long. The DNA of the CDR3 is TGCGTCAGCAGCCAAGAGGTAGCGCTGAGCTCCTACGAGCAATACTTC. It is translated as CVSSQEVALSSYEQYF.

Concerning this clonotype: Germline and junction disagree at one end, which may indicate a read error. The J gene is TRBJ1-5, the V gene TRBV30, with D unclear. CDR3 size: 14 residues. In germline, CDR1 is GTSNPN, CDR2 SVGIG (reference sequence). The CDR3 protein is CASSGTLRSSRQHF. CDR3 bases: TGTGCCTCGAGTGGCACCCTCAGGTCAAGTCGCCAGCATTTT.

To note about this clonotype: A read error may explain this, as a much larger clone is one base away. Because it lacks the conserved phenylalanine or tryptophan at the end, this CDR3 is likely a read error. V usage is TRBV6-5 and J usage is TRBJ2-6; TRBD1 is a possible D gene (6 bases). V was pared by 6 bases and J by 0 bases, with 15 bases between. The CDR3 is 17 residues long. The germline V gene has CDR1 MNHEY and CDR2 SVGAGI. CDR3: CASRRRDTFSGANVLTL. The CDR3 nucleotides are TGTGCCAGCAGGCGACGGGACACCTTCTCTGGGGCCAACGTCCTGACTCTC.

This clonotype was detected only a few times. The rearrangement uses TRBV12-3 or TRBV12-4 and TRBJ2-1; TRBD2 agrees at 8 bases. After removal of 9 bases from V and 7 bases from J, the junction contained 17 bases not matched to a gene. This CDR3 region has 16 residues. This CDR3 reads CASRPSQAGAWNEQFF. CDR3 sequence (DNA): TGTGCCAGTAGGCCCTCCCAAGCGGGAGCGTGGAATGAGCAGTTCTTC.